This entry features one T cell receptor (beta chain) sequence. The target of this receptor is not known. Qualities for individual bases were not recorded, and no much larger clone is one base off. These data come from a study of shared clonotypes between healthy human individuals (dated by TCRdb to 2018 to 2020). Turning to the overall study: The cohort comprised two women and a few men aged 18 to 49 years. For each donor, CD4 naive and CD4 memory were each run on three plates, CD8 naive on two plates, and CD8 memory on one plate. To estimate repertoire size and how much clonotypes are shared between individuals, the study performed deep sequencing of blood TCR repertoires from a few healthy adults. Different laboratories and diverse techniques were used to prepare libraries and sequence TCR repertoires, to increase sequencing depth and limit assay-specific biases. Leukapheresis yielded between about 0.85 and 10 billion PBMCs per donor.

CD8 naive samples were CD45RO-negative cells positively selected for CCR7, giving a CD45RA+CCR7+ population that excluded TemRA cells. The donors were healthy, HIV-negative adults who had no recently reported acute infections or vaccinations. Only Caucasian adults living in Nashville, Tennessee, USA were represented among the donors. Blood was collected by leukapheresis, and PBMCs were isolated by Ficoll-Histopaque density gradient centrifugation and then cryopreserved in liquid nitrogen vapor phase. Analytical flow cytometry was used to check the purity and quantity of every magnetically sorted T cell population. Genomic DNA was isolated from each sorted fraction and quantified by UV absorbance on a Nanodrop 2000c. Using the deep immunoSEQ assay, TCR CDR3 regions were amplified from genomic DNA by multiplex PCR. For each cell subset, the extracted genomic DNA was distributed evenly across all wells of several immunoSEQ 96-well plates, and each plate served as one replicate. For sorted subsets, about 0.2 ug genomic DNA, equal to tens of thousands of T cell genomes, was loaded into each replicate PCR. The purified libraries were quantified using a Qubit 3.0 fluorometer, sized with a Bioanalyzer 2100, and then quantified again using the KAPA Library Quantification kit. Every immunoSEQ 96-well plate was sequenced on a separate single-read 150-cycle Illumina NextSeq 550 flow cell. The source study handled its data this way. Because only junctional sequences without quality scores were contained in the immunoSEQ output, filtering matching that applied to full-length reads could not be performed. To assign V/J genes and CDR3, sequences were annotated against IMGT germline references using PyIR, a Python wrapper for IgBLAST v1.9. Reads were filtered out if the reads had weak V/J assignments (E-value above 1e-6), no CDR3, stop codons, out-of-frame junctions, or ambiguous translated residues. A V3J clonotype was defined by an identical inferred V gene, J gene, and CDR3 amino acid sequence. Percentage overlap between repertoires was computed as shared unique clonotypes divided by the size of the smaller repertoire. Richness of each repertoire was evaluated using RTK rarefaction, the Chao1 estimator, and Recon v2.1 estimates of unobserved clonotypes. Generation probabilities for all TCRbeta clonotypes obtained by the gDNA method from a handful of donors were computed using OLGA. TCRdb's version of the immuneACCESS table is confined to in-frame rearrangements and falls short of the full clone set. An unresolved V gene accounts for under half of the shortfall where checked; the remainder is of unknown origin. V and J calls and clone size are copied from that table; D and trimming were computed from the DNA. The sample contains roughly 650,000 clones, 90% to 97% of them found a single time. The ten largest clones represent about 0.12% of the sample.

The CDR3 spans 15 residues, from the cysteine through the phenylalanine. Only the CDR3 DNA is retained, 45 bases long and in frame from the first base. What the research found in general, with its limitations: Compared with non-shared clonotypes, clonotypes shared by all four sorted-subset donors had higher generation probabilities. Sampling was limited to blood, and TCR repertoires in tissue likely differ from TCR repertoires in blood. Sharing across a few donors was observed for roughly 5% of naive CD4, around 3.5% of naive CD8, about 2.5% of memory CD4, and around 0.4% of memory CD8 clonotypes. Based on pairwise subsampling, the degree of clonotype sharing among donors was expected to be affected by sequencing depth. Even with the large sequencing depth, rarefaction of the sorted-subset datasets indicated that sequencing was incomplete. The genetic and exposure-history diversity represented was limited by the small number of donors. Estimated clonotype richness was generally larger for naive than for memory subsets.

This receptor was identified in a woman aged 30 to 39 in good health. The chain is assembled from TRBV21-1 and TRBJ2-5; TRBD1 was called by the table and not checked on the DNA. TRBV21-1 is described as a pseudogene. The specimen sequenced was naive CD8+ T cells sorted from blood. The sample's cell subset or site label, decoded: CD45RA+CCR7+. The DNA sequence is TGTGCCAGCGGCGACAATACAGGGGGCCAAGAGACCCAGTACTTC. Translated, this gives CASGDNTGGQETQYF.